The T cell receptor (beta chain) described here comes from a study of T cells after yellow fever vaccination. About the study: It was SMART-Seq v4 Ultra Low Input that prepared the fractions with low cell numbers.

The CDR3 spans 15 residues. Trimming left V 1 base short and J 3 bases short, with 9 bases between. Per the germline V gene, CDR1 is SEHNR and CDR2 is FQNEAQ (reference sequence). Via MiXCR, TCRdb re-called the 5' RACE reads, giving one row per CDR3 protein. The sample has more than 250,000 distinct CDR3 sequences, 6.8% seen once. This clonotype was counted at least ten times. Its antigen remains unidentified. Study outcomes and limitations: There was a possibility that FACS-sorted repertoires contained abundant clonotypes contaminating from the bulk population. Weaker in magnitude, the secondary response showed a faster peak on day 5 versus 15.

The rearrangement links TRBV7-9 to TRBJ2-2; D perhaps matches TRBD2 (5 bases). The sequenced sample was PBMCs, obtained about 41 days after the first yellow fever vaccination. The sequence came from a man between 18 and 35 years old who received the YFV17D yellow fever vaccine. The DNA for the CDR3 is TGTGCCAGCAGCTTAGGATGGGGAGACACCGGGGAGCTGTTTTTT. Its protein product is CASSLGWGDTGELFF.